What follows are 20 T cell receptor beta chains derived from one specimen sequenced in a study of blood T cell repertoires in COVID-19. Measured with immunoSEQ multiplex PCR; TCRdb has only the in-frame clones, and not every one. The sample holds about 53,000 clones; 81% are singletons and the top ten take more than 20%. Material: peripheral blood. The receptors shown here come from a woman of 80 years or more with COVID-19, enrolled during active disease.

This clone was observed a single time. This chain links TRBV24-1 with TRBJ2-3; TRBD2 agrees at 9 bases. Trimming removed 2 bases from V and 1 base from J; junction bases left unmatched: 6. The CDR3 contains 17 residues. Germline-derived CDR1 and CDR2 are KGHDR and SFDVKD. The CDR3 sequence: CATSDSGLAFGTDTQYF. The CDR3 region has the DNA TGTGCCACCAGTGATTCCGGACTAGCGTTTGGCACAGATACGCAGTATTTT.

This chain connects TRBV19 to TRBJ1-5; D is perhaps TRBD1 (6 bases). The CDR3 is 18 residues long. Germline V lookup: CDR1 LNHDA, CDR2 SQIVND (reference sequence). V was pared by 6 bases and J by 0 bases, with 21 bases between. This chain's CDR3 is CASSPGHLGFYSNQPQHF. The CDR3 region has the DNA TGTGCCAGTAGCCCGGGACATCTGGGCTTTTATAGCAATCAGCCCCAGCATTTT.

V gene TRBV7-2 combines with J gene TRBJ2-5; 9 bases fit TRBD1. This CDR3 is 14 amino acids long. Trimming removed 5 bases from V and 4 bases from J; junction bases left unmatched: 5. The germline V gene has CDR1 SGHTA and CDR2 FQGNSA. The CDR3 DNA reads as TGTGCCAGCAGCGCTACAGGGGGCTTAGAGACCCAGTACTTC. As protein: CASSATGGLETQYF.

A single count supports this clone. This rearrangement joins TRBV28 to TRBJ2-7, with 8 bases lining up with TRBD1. This CDR3 spans 16 amino acids. Germline CDR1 MDHEN, CDR2 SYDVKM. The junction had 13 bases not matched to a gene; V was cut back by 4 bases and J by 5 bases. CDR3 amino acids: CASSYLRRGPVNEQYF. In DNA, the CDR3 is TGTGCCAGCAGTTACCTGCGCAGGGGGCCGGTGAACGAGCAGTACTTC.

The gene calls are TRBV30 and TRBJ1-1, with D possibly being TRBD1 (5 bases). CDR1 is GTSNPN, CDR2 SVGIG, per germline (reference sequence). V was shortened by 4 bases and J by 2 bases, with 8 bases between the two germline ends. The CDR3 loop spans 12 amino acids. The CDR3, as DNA: TGTGCCTGGAAGGGGTTAAACACTGAAGCTTTCTTT. It codes for CAWKGLNTEAFF.

This clone is medium-sized in the sample. V gene TRBV4-2 combines with J gene TRBJ2-1; TRBD2 matches 7 bases. Per the germline V gene, CDR1 is LGHNA and CDR2 is YNFKEQ. The CDR3 covers 15 residues. V shed 1 base, J shed 7 bases, and the junction held 7 bases outside the gene matches. As DNA, the CDR3 is TGTGCCAGCAGCCAAGGTGGACTAGAGAGGAATGAGCAGTTCTTC. This translates into CASSQGGLERNEQFF.

This clone was recorded once. For the CDR3, the DNA is TGTGCCAGCAGGACAGGAGGTTATGGCTACACCTTC. Encoded protein: CASRTGGYGYTF. This sequence joins TRBV6-6 and TRBJ1-2; D perhaps matches TRBD1 (6 bases). Per germline, CDR1 MNHNY and CDR2 SVGAGI (reference sequence). Deletions cut 6 bases from V and 5 bases from J, with 10 bases between. The CDR3 sequence is 12 residues long.

The CDR3 region is CASSLRAGGINEQYF. In nucleotides, the CDR3 is TGTGCCAGTAGTTTACGAGCGGGAGGGATTAACGAGCAGTACTTC. The chain couples TRBV19 to TRBJ2-7; TRBD2 matches 10 bases. V dropped 5 bases and J dropped 5; count of bases not matched to a gene: 9. The CDR3 has 15 amino acids. Germline assignment: CDR1 LNHDA and CDR2 SQIVND (reference sequence).

The chain combines TRBV12-3 or TRBV12-4 with TRBJ2-7; 8 bases agree with TRBD2. CDR3 length: 13 residues. The V gene end was trimmed by 5 bases and the J gene end by 9 bases; junction bases not matched to a gene: 9. The DNA for the CDR3 is TGTGCCAGCAGTGTCACTAGCGGTTCGATGCAGTACTTC. This sequence encodes CASSVTSGSMQYF.

The J gene is TRBJ2-5, the V gene TRBV27; a weak D match, TRBD1 (6 bases). Germline V gene data show CDR1 as MNHEY and CDR2 as SMNVEV (reference sequence). The length of the CDR3 is 18 residues. Trimming took 3 bases from V and 1 from J, leaving 21 bases between them. CDR3 DNA sequence: TGTGCCAGCAGTTTGGACGTCCCCGGGACAACAGGCCAAGAGACCCAGTACTTC. This encodes CASSLDVPGTTGQETQYF.

The V gene is TRBV18, the J gene TRBJ2-3; TRBD1 agrees at 8 bases. CDR3 length: 14 residues. Germline V gene data show CDR1 as KGHSH and CDR2 as LQKENI. The trim removed 3 bases at V and 1 base at J, leaving 0 bases unmatched. CDR3 nucleotides: TGTGCCAGCTCACCGACAGGGGGCACAGATACGCAGTATTTT. Its protein product is CASSPTGGTDTQYF.

J is TRBJ2-7 and V is TRBV27; D may be TRBD2 (6 bases). Germline loops: CDR1 MNHEY, CDR2 SMNVEV (reference sequence). There are 15 residues in the CDR3. The ends were cut back, 2 bases at V and 4 bases at J, with 15 bases in the middle. CDR3 protein: CASSLLGREVYEQYF. CDR3 DNA: TGTGCCAGCAGTTTACTGGGCAGGGAGGTTTACGAGCAGTACTTC.

This sequence joins TRBV5-6 and TRBJ2-5; 10 bases map to TRBD2. V lost 1 base to trimming and J lost 2 bases; unmatched junction nucleotides: 8. The germline CDR1 and CDR2 sequences are SGHDT and YYEEEE. This CDR3 region has 17 residues. CDR3 amino acids: CASSLSLAGVEQETQYF. In nucleotides, the CDR3 is TGTGCCAGCAGCTTGAGTCTAGCGGGAGTGGAGCAAGAGACCCAGTACTTC.

The rearrangement links TRBV25-1 to TRBJ1-1; no firm D call. Trimming took 0 bases from V and 4 from J, leaving 15 bases between them. The CDR3 spans 16 residues. The germline V gene encodes CDR1 MGHDK and CDR2 SYGVNS. In nucleotides, the CDR3 is TGTGCCAGCAGTGAATATCTAGGCGGTGGGAGCACTGAAGCTTTCTTT. Its protein is CASSEYLGGGSTEAFF.

The V call is TRBV7-9, the J call TRBJ1-4, with 11 bases identical to TRBD1. The germline CDR1 and CDR2 sequences are SEHNR and FQNEAQ (reference sequence). Trimming at V came to 3 bases and at J to 7 bases, leaving 1 base not matched to a gene. The CDR3 loop spans 14 amino acids. CDR3 DNA sequence: TGTGCCAGCAGCTTCGGACAGGGGGCTGAAAAACTGTTTTTT. It yields the protein CASSFGQGAEKLFF.

This chain joins TRBV6-1 and TRBJ2-2; 9 bases match TRBD1. The CDR3 is 16 residues long. J was trimmed by 6 bases and V by 3 bases; bases with no gene match: 8. The germline V gene encodes CDR1 MNHNS and CDR2 SASEGT. The CDR3 is CASSELGQGFPGELFF. CDR3 DNA sequence: TGTGCCAGCAGTGAGTTGGGACAGGGTTTCCCCGGGGAGCTGTTTTTT.

The CDR3 here is CASRSVGLNEQFF. The CDR3 nucleotides are TGTGCCAGCAGATCCGTCGGGTTGAATGAGCAGTTCTTC. V is TRBV7-2 and J is TRBJ2-1; D not certain. Between the trimmed V and J ends, which lost 6 bases and 7 bases, there was a span of 13 bases. The CDR3 extends over 13 amino acids. Germline V gives CDR1 SGHTA, CDR2 FQGNSA.

The chain employs TRBV7-2 and TRBJ2-1, with unresolved D. The germline CDR1 and CDR2 sequences are SGHTA and FQGNSA. The CDR3 is made up of 15 amino acids. Trimming stripped 6 bases from V and 3 bases from J, with 15 bases between. CDR3 amino acids: CASSFDRRNYNEQFF. For the CDR3, the DNA is TGTGCCAGCAGTTTCGACCGGCGGAACTACAATGAGCAGTTCTTC.

The chain links TRBV3-1 (or the pseudogene TRBV3-2) to TRBJ2-7, with D possibly matching TRBD2 (6 bases). CDR1 is LGHDT and CDR2 is YNNKEL in the germline V gene (reference sequence). CDR3 length: 18 amino acids. V was cut by 3 bases and J by 4 bases, with 25 bases left in between. CDR3 bases: TGTGCCAGCAGCCATCCGACGCGGACCAGTGGGAGGTTGTACGAGCAGTACTTC. Translating it yields CASSHPTRTSGRLYEQYF.

Ten or more counts support this clone. This chain connects TRBV7-8 to TRBJ2-1; D remains unclear. V lost 3 bases and J lost 7, with 7 bases in between. The CDR3 spans 12 residues. Germline V gene lookup returns CDR1 SGHVS and CDR2 FQNEAQ. CDR3 sequence reads: CASSLSANEQFF. CDR3 sequence (DNA): TGTGCCAGCAGCTTGAGTGCGAATGAGCAGTTCTTC.